These 26 T cell receptor beta chains were all obtained from the same sample, sequenced in a study of blood T cells in healthy people across ages. Primed by a sample-barcoded 5' primer and a J-beta primer mix, a second PCR proceeded for 7 to 11 cycles. Each CDR3 protein gets one entry after TCRdb re-called the 5' RACE reads with MiXCR. The sample includes 1.5 million to 1.8 million distinct CDR3 sequences, roughly two fifths of them seen just once. The sequenced sample consisted of blood. These receptors all stem from a woman under 30 in good health.

This rearrangement joins TRBV6-2 or TRBV6-3 to TRBJ1-6, with TRBD1 matching over 7 bases. The CDR3 extends over 14 amino acids. V trimming: 2 bases; J trimming: 10 bases; junction bases outside the gene matches: 5. CDR1 is MNHEY and CDR2 is SVGEGT in the germline V gene. CDR3 residues: CASSYRGGESPLHF. CDR3 sequence (DNA): TGTGCCAGCAGTTACAGAGGGGGCGAATCACCCCTCCACTTT.

V usage is TRBV10-2 and J usage is TRBJ2-5, with 8 bases lining up with TRBD2. With 7 bases clipped from V and 5 bases from J, the junction kept 9 bases outside the gene matches. This CDR3 spans 14 amino acids. The germline V gene encodes CDR1 WSHSY and CDR2 SAAADI. The CDR3 region has the DNA TGCGCCAGCAATCCCGGGACTAGTGGTGAGACCCAGTACTTC. Translating gives CASNPGTSGETQYF.

Concerning this clonotype itself: One end of the junction is discordant with germline, which a read error may explain. The chain is built from TRBV27 and TRBJ2-5, with D perhaps matching TRBD2 (6 bases). The germline V gene encodes CDR1 MNHEY and CDR2 SMNVEV (reference sequence). The CDR3 loop spans 14 amino acids. The CDR3 bases are TGTGCCGGCAGTGTTACTCGGGACTGGAGCGGGCAGTACTTC. Its protein is CAGSVTRDWSGQYF.

This chain links TRBV9 with TRBJ2-1, with 7 bases matching TRBD1. The CDR3 length is 15 residues. V was clipped by 3 bases and J by 4 bases; unmatched bases: 7. Per germline, CDR1 SGDLS and CDR2 YYNGEE. The CDR3 loop is CASSATGSNYNEQFF. CDR3 in DNA: TGTGCCAGCAGCGCGACAGGGAGTAATTACAATGAGCAGTTCTTC.

This chain uses TRBV27 with TRBJ2-6; D unclear. This CDR3 has 16 amino acids. Trimming took off 4 bases at V and 1 base at J, with 11 bases between the two ends. CDR1 and CDR2 from the germline V gene are MNHEY and SMNVEV (reference sequence). The CDR3 is CASSSLSPSGANVLTF. The DNA of the CDR3 is TGTGCCAGCAGTTCCCTTAGTCCGTCTGGGGCCAACGTCCTGACTTTC.

The count of this clonotype is one. This chain joins TRBV6-5 and TRBJ2-3, with D unclear. The CDR3 is 15 amino acids. V was trimmed by 2 bases and J by 1 base, leaving 10 bases between them. Germline V gene data show CDR1 as MNHEY and CDR2 as SVGAGI. In nucleotides, the CDR3 is TGTGCCAGCAGTTACCGTTTTCGGGGCACAGATACGCAGTATTTT. This translates into CASSYRFRGTDTQYF.

The V call is TRBV27, the J call TRBJ2-1; a possible D gene is TRBD2 (5 bases). This CDR3 comprises 17 residues. The V end was cut by 0 bases, the J end by 0 bases, with 12 bases between. The germline gives CDR1 MNHEY, CDR2 SMNVEV (reference sequence). In nucleotides, the CDR3 is TGTGCCAGCAGTTTATCGAAGCGGATAAGCTCCTACAATGAGCAGTTCTTC. This codes for CASSLSKRISSYNEQFF.

V and J are TRBV6-1 and TRBJ2-1, with 8 nucleotides matching TRBD2. CDR3 length equals 13 residues. Looked up from germline, CDR1 is MNHNS and CDR2 is SASEGT. Trimming removed 6 bases from V and 14 bases from J; junction bases left unmatched: 12. CDR3: CASRGGSGILEFF. The CDR3, as DNA: TGTGCCAGCAGAGGGGGTAGCGGGATACTTGAGTTCTTC.

V and J are TRBV29-1 and TRBJ2-5, with 11 bases identical to TRBD2. There are 14 residues in the CDR3. Germline CDR1 is SQVTM and CDR2 is ANQGSEA. V shed 4 bases and J 5 bases; nucleotides not matched to a gene: 6. CDR3 nucleotide sequence: TGCAGCGTTGGGGGGACTAGCGGTCGGGAGACCCAGTACTTC. Translated: CSVGGTSGRETQYF. The entire variable domain, with the rest obtained from reference TRBV29-1 and TRBJ2-5, is as follows: SAVISQKPSRDICQRGTSLTIQCQVDSQVTMMFWYRQQPGQSLTLIATANQGSEATYESGFVIDKFPISRPNLTFSTLTVSNMSPEDSSIYLCSVGGTSGRETQYFGPGTRLLVL.

This chain uses TRBV29-1 with TRBJ1-1; weak D call: TRBD1 (6 bases). Germline assignment: CDR1 SQVTM and CDR2 ANQGSEA. CDR3 length equals 12 residues. With 0 bases removed from V and 8 bases from J, the gap between germline ends came to 10 bases. The CDR3 here is CSVEEGGLEAFF. As DNA, the CDR3 is TGCAGCGTTGAAGAGGGGGGGCTGGAAGCTTTCTTT.

In DNA form, the CDR3 reads TGTGCCAGCAGTTACTCGAGAGAAGGGTTCGTGGGGAACTTGACTGAAGCTTTCTTT. The encoded protein is CASSYSREGFVGNLTEAFF. This chain links TRBV6-2 or TRBV6-3 with TRBJ1-1, with D unresolved. Between the trimmed V and J ends, which lost 0 bases and 5 bases, there was a span of 25 bases. The CDR3 is 19 amino acids. Germline lookup yields CDR1 MNHEY and CDR2 SVGEGT.

In this sample, this clonotype turned up a few times. This sequence joins TRBV28 and TRBJ1-2, with TRBD1 matching 10 bases. Germline V gene sequence: CDR1 MDHEN, CDR2 SYDVKM. CDR3 length equals 15 residues. Trimming at V came to 4 bases and at J to 4 bases, leaving 6 bases not matched to a gene. Here the CDR3 reads CASSSWTGGFYGYTF. In DNA, the CDR3 is TGTGCCAGCAGTTCGTGGACAGGGGGGTTCTATGGCTACACCTTC.

The rearrangement uses TRBV3-1 and TRBJ2-1; D gene unclear. Between the trimmed V and J ends, which lost 2 bases and 2 bases, there was a span of 7 bases. The CDR3 spans 14 residues. Germline V CDR1 and CDR2: LGHDT, YNNKEL (reference sequence). This CDR3 is CASSQRQTYNEQFF. DNA of the CDR3: TGTGCCAGCAGCCAACGACAAACCTACAATGAGCAGTTCTTC.

This clonotype was counted a few times. This sequence joins TRBV18 and TRBJ2-1; no clear D gene. V was cut by 1 base and J by 5 bases, with 12 bases left in between. The CDR3 covers 15 residues. CDR1 KGHSH and CDR2 LQKENI come from the germline V gene. The CDR3 here is CASSPLSLGNNEQFF. The CDR3 DNA sequence: TGTGCCAGCTCACCACTCTCATTGGGGAACAATGAGCAGTTCTTC.

This clonotype was counted once. CDR3 nucleotide sequence: TGTGCCAGCAGCGTAAGGATAGCGGGGGGGCTAGGCAATGAGCAGTACTTC. This translates into CASSVRIAGGLGNEQYF. The chain recombines TRBV9 with TRBJ2-5, with 11 bases that match TRBD2. The V gene's germline CDR1 is SGDLS and CDR2 YYNGEE. Trimming at V came to 1 base and at J to 11 bases, leaving 16 bases not matched to a gene. The CDR3 sequence is 17 residues long.

CDR3 region: CASSLSGGPITDTQYF. DNA of the CDR3: TGTGCCAGCAGCTTGAGCGGGGGGCCGATCACAGATACGCAGTATTTT. This chain joins TRBV7-2 and TRBJ2-3; 9 bases map to TRBD2. The V gene end was trimmed by 3 bases and the J gene end by 2 bases; junction bases not matched to a gene: 6. Germline assignment: CDR1 SGHTA and CDR2 FQGNSA. This CDR3 contains 16 residues.

The CDR3 loop reads CASSVDGGLNEQFF. CDR3 bases: TGTGCCAGCAGCGTAGACGGGGGGCTAAATGAGCAGTTCTTC. V usage is TRBV9 and J usage is TRBJ2-1; D might be TRBD2 (7 bases). Germline CDR1 and CDR2: SGDLS and YYNGEE. The V gene lost 0 bases and the J gene lost 7 bases, with 11 bases spanning the gap. The CDR3 spans 14 residues.

This chain connects TRBV9 to TRBJ1-2; 12 nucleotides agree with TRBD1. The CDR3 loop spans 16 amino acids. Per the germline V gene, CDR1 is SGDLS and CDR2 is YYNGEE. The junction had 7 bases not matched to a gene; V was cut back by 0 bases and J by 7 bases. CDR3 residues: CASSVVAGQGALGYTF. CDR3 DNA sequence: TGTGCCAGCAGCGTAGTAGCGGGACAGGGGGCGCTTGGCTACACCTTC.

The chain carries TRBV6-1 and TRBJ2-1, with 10 bases lining up with TRBD2. This CDR3 is built from 17 residues. Trimming removed 8 bases from V and 12 bases from J; junction bases left unmatched: 22. Germline loops: CDR1 MNHNS, CDR2 SASEGT. The CDR3 loop is CASQGLAGDGERLRQFF. The CDR3 DNA reads as TGTGCCAGCCAGGGCCTAGCGGGAGATGGGGAGAGATTAAGGCAGTTCTTC.

In regard to this clonotype: A junction end diverges from the germline sequence, so it may reflect a read error. J is TRBJ2-1 and V is TRBV9; 9 bases line up with TRBD1. The CDR3 has 15 amino acids. The germline CDR1 and CDR2 sequences are SGDLS and YYNGEE. The CDR3 here is CAGSGQGWSYNEQFF. For the CDR3, the DNA is TGTGCCGGCAGCGGACAGGGGTGGTCCTACAATGAGCAGTTCTTC. The full variable domain, completed using reference TRBV9 and TRBJ2-1, is DSGVTQTPKHLITATGQRVTLRCSPRSGDLSVYWYQQSLDQGLQFLIQYYNGEERAKGNILERFSAQQFPDLHSELNLSSLELGDSALYFCAGSGQGWSYNEQFFGPGTRLTVL.

The chain carries TRBV6-5 and TRBJ2-1; the D gene could be TRBD1 or TRBD2 (5 bases each). The CDR3 loop spans 15 amino acids. Trimming pared 5 bases from V and 2 bases from J, leaving 13 bases between. Germline CDR1 MNHEY, CDR2 SVGAGI. CDR3 bases: TGTGCCAGCAGTCTCCGGGGCGAAACCTACAATGAGCAGTTCTTC. This sequence encodes CASSLRGETYNEQFF.

This sequence joins TRBV6-6 and TRBJ1-1; D unclear. Per germline, CDR1 MNHNY and CDR2 SVGAGI (reference sequence). The CDR3 spans 14 residues. Between the trimmed V and J ends, which lost 5 bases and 1 base, there was a span of 11 bases. This CDR3 is CASSIQRGNTEAFF. The CDR3 DNA reads as TGTGCCAGCAGTATACAGCGCGGGAACACTGAAGCTTTCTTT.

The chain employs TRBV25-1 and TRBJ2-5; D is possibly TRBD2 (6 bases). Germline CDR1 reads MGHDK; CDR2 reads SYGVNS. CDR3 length: 15 amino acids. The V end was cut by 0 bases, the J end by 2 bases, with 10 bases between. The CDR3 loop is CASSEYEGGQETQYF. The CDR3 nucleotides read TGTGCCAGCAGTGAATATGAGGGAGGACAAGAGACCCAGTACTTC.

The genes are TRBV3-1 and TRBJ1-1, with D unclear. The V end was cut by 0 bases, the J end by 6 bases, with 11 bases between. The CDR3 loop spans 14 amino acids. Germline CDR1 and CDR2: LGHDT and YNNKEL (reference sequence). The CDR3 reads CASSQDRFTPEAFF. CDR3 DNA sequence: TGTGCCAGCAGCCAAGACAGGTTCACGCCTGAAGCTTTCTTT.

The chain couples TRBV12-3 or TRBV12-4 to TRBJ2-4, with D possibly TRBD1 on 6 matching bases. The better agreement between TRBJ2-7 and the DNA end casts doubt on the J call. CDR3 length: 14 residues. The CDR3 sequence is CASSVAGVDYEQYF. CDR3 sequence (DNA): TGTGCCAGCAGTGTTGCAGGGGTCGACTACGAGCAGTACTTC.

The chain recombines TRBV15 with TRBJ1-5, with TRBD1 matching over 7 bases. With 0 bases clipped from V and 0 bases from J, the junction kept 5 bases outside the gene matches. Per germline, CDR1 LNHNV and CDR2 YYDKDF (reference sequence). The CDR3 spans 17 residues. In nucleotides, the CDR3 is TGTGCCACCAGCAGAGAGAGGGACAGTTATAGCAATCAGCCCCAGCATTTT. This translates into CATSRERDSYSNQPQHF.